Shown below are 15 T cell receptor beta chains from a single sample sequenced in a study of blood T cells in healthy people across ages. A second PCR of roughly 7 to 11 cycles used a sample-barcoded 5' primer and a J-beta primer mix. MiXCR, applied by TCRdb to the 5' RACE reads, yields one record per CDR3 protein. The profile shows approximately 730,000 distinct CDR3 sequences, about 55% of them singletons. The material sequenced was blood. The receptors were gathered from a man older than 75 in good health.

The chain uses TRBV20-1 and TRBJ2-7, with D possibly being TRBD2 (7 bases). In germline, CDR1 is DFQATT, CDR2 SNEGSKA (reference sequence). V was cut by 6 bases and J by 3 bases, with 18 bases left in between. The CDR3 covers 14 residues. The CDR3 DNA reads TGCAGTGCCAGCCCGGGGGGCTTTATCTACGAGCAGTACTTC. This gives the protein CSASPGGFIYEQYF.

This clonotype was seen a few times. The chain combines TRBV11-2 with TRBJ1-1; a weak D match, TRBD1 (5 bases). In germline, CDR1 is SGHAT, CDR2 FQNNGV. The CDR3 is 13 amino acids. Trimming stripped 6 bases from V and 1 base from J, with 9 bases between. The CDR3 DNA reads TGTGCCAGCAGGGGGGTGCGGAACACTGAAGCTTTCTTT. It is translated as CASRGVRNTEAFF.

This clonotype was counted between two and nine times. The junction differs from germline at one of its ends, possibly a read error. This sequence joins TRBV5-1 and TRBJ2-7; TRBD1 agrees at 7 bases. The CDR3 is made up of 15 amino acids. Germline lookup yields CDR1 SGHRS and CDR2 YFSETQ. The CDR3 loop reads CASSLGDSIINEQYF. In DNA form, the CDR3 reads TGCGCCAGCAGTTTGGGGGACAGCATAATCAATGAGCAGTACTTC. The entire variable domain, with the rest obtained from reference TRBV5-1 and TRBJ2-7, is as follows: KAGVTQTPRYLIKTRGQQVTLSCSPISGHRSVSWYQQTPGQGLQFLFEYFSETQRNKGNFPGRFSGRQFSNSRSEMNVSTLELGDSALYLCASSLGDSIINEQYFGPGTRLTVT.

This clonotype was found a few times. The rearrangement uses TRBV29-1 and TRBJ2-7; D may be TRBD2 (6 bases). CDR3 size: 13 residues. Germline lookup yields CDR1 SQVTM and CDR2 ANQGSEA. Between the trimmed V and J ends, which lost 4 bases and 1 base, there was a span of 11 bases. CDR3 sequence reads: CSVVVGSSYEQYF. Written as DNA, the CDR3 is TGCAGCGTTGTTGTCGGGAGTTCCTACGAGCAGTACTTC.

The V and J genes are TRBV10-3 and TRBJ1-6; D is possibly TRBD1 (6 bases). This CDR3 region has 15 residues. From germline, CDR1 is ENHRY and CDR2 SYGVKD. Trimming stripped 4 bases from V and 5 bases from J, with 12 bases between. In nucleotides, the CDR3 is TGTGCCATCAGTGGAGGGACACCGAATAATTCACCCCTCCACTTT. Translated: CAISGGTPNNSPLHF.

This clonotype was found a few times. CDR3: CASSRILGTSGSGDNEQFF. CDR3 nucleotide sequence: TGTGCCAGCAGCCGAATCCTCGGGACTAGCGGGAGTGGGGACAATGAGCAGTTCTTC. J is TRBJ2-1 and V is TRBV4-2; 14 bases agree with TRBD2. Germline trimming cut 4 bases from V and 5 bases from J; bases unmatched to any gene: 13. The germline gives CDR1 LGHNA, CDR2 YNFKEQ. This CDR3 comprises 19 residues.

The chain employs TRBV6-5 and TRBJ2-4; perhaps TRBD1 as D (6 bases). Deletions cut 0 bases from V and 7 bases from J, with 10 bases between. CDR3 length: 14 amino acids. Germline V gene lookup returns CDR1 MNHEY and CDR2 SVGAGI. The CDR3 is CASSYSTGQNIQYF. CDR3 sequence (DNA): TGTGCCAGCAGTTACTCTACAGGGCAGAACATTCAGTACTTC.

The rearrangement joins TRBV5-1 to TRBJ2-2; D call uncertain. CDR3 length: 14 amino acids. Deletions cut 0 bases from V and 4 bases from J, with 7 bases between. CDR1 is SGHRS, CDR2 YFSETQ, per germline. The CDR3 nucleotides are TGCGCCAGCAGCTTGGGAGGACCCACCGGGGAGCTGTTTTTT. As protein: CASSLGGPTGELFF.

Here the CDR3 DNA reads TGTGCCAGCAGTTTAAGCCCGGTAGAAGACGAGCAGTACTTC. Its protein product is CASSLSPVEDEQYF. The rearrangement uses TRBV12-3 or TRBV12-4 and TRBJ2-7, with D unclear. The germline V and J ends were trimmed by 2 bases and 5 bases, with 13 bases remaining between them. This CDR3 is built from 14 residues.

As DNA, the CDR3 is TGCAGTGCTAGGGAACCCCAGGGGGCCTCTCGGAATGAGCAGTTCTTC. Its translation: CSAREPQGASRNEQFF. The chain carries TRBV20-1 and TRBJ2-1, with 8 positions matching TRBD1. With 3 bases clipped from V and 7 bases from J, the junction kept 14 bases outside the gene matches. This CDR3 spans 16 amino acids. Germline values: CDR1 DFQATT, CDR2 SNEGSKA (reference sequence).

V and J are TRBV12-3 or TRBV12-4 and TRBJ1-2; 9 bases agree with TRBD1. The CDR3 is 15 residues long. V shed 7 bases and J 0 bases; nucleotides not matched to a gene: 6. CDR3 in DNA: TGTGCCAGCACCCGGACAGGGGCTGCTAACTATGGCTACACCTTC. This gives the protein CASTRTGAANYGYTF.

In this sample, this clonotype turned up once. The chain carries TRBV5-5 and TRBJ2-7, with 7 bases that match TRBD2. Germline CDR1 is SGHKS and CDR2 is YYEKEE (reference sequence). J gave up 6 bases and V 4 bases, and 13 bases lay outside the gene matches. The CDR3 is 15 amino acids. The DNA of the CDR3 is TGTGCCAGCAGCCTTCAAGCGGGACTCCACGGCGAGCAGTACTTC. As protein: CASSLQAGLHGEQYF.

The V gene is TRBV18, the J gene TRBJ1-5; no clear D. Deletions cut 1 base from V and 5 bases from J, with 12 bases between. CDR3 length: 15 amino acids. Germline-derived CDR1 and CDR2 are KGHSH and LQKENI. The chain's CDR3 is CASSPREGKDQPQHF. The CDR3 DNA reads TGTGCCAGCTCACCACGGGAAGGCAAGGATCAGCCCCAGCATTTT.

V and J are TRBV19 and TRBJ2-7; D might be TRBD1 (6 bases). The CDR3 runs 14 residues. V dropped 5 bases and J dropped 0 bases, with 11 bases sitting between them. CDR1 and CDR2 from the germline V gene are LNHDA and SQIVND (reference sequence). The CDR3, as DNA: TGTGCCAGTAGTTTCGACAGGAGCTCCTACGAGCAGTACTTC. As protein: CASSFDRSSYEQYF.

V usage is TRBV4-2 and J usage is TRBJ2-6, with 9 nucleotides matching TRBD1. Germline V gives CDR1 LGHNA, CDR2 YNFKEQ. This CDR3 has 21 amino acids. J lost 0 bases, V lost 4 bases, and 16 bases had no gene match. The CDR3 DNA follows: TGTGCCAGCAGCCGAAGACCTCCGACAGGGGGTGATCCCTCTGGGGCCAACGTCCTGACTTTC. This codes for CASSRRPPTGGDPSGANVLTF.